Listed below are T cell receptor beta chains from one sample, sequenced in a study of T cells in pancreatic ductal adenocarcinoma. Method: immunoSEQ multiplex PCR; TCRdb's copy keeps in-frame clones and lacks some. The top ten clones hold 3.1% of a sample with over 85,000 clones, nearly 95% of them seen once. Sequencing input: PBMCs. These receptors were collected from a human donor with pancreatic ductal adenocarcinoma. Both conserved end residues are part of each CDR3. Fields, in order: CDR3 protein, CDR3 DNA, D gene, clone size, J gene, V gene. The D gene is left open where the match is weak. Not every row has a clone size; where given, it reads once, few, many or a size class.

CDR3: CASSNTGGAFF
DNA: TGCGCCAGCAGTAATACAGGGGGAGCTTTCTTT
D: TRBD1
size: NA
J: TRBJ1-1
V: TRBV5-1

CDR3: CASSLGGGGLSGANVLTF
DNA: TGTGCCAGCAGCTTAGGGGGGGGCGGTCTCTCTGGGGCCAACGTCCTGACTTTC
D: NA
size: NA
J: TRBJ2-6
V: TRBV7-9

CDR3: CASWRQVGYGYTF
DNA: TGTGCCAGCTGGCGACAGGTCGGTTATGGCTACACCTTC
D: NA
size: NA
J: TRBJ1-2
V: TRBV28

CDR3: CASSPPGSGRAKNIQYF
DNA: TGTGCCAGCAGTCCCCCGGGAAGCGGGCGAGCCAAAAACATTCAGTACTTC
D: NA
size: NA
J: TRBJ2-4
V: TRBV5-6

CDR3: CASSLRVGDQPQHF
DNA: TGTGCCAGCAGCTTAAGGGTAGGGGATCAGCCCCAGCATTTT
D: NA
size: NA
J: TRBJ1-5
V: TRBV7-2

CDR3: CASSQDRLAGGIYQETQYF
DNA: TGTGCCAGCAGCCAAGATCGGCTAGCGGGAGGGATTTACCAAGAGACCCAGTACTTC
D: TRBD2
size: NA
J: TRBJ2-5
V: TRBV4-2

CDR3: CASSPTAGLYNEQFF
DNA: TGTGCCAGCAGCCCAACGGCCGGACTTTACAATGAGCAGTTCTTC
D: NA
size: NA
J: TRBJ2-1
V: TRBV7-3

CDR3: CASSVRQGITDTQYF
DNA: TGTGCCAGCAGCGTAAGACAGGGAATAACAGATACGCAGTATTTT
D: TRBD1
size: NA
J: TRBJ2-3
V: TRBV7-9

CDR3: CASSPVGRNGYTF
DNA: TGTGCCAGCAGTCCCGTGGGGCGTAATGGCTACACCTTC
D: NA
size: NA
J: TRBJ1-2
V: TRBV28

CDR3: CASSPSGMLFSGNTIYF
DNA: TGTGCCAGCAGCCCCTCAGGGATGCTCTTCTCTGGAAACACCATATATTTT
D: NA
size: NA
J: TRBJ1-3
V: TRBV9

CDR3: CASTSSGGQVVNEQFF
DNA: TGTGCCAGCACCTCCTCCGGTGGGCAGGTTGTAAATGAGCAGTTCTTC
D: NA
size: once
J: TRBJ2-1
V: TRBV28

CDR3: CASSLGGQAGQPQHF
DNA: TGTGCCAGCAGCTTAGGGGGACAGGCGGGGCAGCCCCAGCATTTT
D: TRBD1
size: NA
J: TRBJ1-5
V: TRBV7-4

CDR3: CASSFTGQNGYTF
DNA: TGTGCCAGCAGCTTCACTGGACAGAATGGCTACACCTTC
D: NA
size: once
J: TRBJ1-2
V: TRBV7-2

CDR3: CASSKAGLGYTF
DNA: TGTGCCAGCAGTAAAGCGGGGCTGGGCTACACCTTC
D: NA
size: NA
J: TRBJ1-2
V: TRBV9

CDR3: CASSRLSSDTGELFF
DNA: TGTGCCAGCTCACGACTCTCCTCGGACACCGGGGAGCTGTTTTTT
D: NA
size: NA
J: TRBJ2-2
V: TRBV18

CDR3: CASSPAPREQYF
DNA: TGTGCCAGCAGCCCGGCCCCTAGAGAGCAGTACTTC
D: NA
size: NA
J: TRBJ2-7
V: TRBV7-2

CDR3: CAWVRRVSGYTF
DNA: TGTGCCTGGGTTCGCAGGGTGTCTGGCTACACCTTC
D: NA
size: few
J: TRBJ1-2
V: TRBV30

CDR3: CSVGGDSSYEQYF
DNA: TGCAGCGTTGGGGGGGATAGCTCCTACGAGCAGTACTTC
D: NA
size: NA
J: TRBJ2-7
V: TRBV29-1

CDR3: CASSVRQYMNTEAFF
DNA: TGCGCCAGCAGCGTCCGACAGTACATGAACACTGAAGCTTTCTTT
D: NA
size: NA
J: TRBJ1-1
V: TRBV5-1

CDR3: CASSMTSGNDSYEQYF
DNA: TGTGCCAGCTCGATGACTAGCGGGAACGATTCCTACGAGCAGTACTTC
D: TRBD2
size: NA
J: TRBJ2-7
V: TRBV6-4

CDR3: CASSRGTPLTDTQYF
DNA: TGCGCCAGCAGCCGCGGGACGCCGTTGACAGATACGCAGTATTTT
D: NA
size: NA
J: TRBJ2-3
V: TRBV5-1

CDR3: CASSRGLAPREQYF
DNA: TGTGCCAGCAGCCGGGGACTAGCGCCGCGCGAGCAGTACTTC
D: NA
size: once
J: TRBJ2-7
V: TRBV21-1

CDR3: CASSPRLGTGISGAQYF
DNA: TGTGCCAGCAGCCCACGATTGGGGACAGGGATTTCTGGGGCCCAGTACTTC
D: TRBD1
size: NA
J: TRBJ2-5
V: TRBV7-8

CDR3: CASSLSTSKGETQYF
DNA: TGTGCCAGCAGCCTCTCGACTAGTAAGGGGGAGACCCAGTACTTC
D: NA
size: NA
J: TRBJ2-5
V: TRBV9

CDR3: CASSRDSGSQNNEQFF
DNA: TGTGCCAGCAGTCGTGATAGCGGGAGTCAAAACAATGAGCAGTTCTTC
D: TRBD2
size: NA
J: TRBJ2-1
V: TRBV7-2

CDR3: CASSSQTGTGGRDTQYF
DNA: TGCGCCAGCAGCTCCCAAACCGGGACAGGGGGCCGGGATACGCAGTATTTT
D: TRBD1
size: NA
J: TRBJ2-3
V: TRBV5-1

CDR3: CASSPVSEQFF
DNA: TGTGCCAGCTCACCAGTGAGTGAGCAGTTCTTC
D: NA
size: NA
J: TRBJ2-1
V: TRBV18

CDR3: CASSKLAGGTDTQYF
DNA: TGTGCCAGTAGTAAACTAGCGGGAGGCACAGATACGCAGTATTTT
D: TRBD2
size: NA
J: TRBJ2-3
V: TRBV19

CDR3: CASSSLVAQPQHF
DNA: TGTGCCAGCAGCTCCCTGGTAGCTCAGCCCCAGCATTTT
D: NA
size: NA
J: TRBJ1-5
V: TRBV28

CDR3: CASSLVQVGSGKSGELFF
DNA: TGTGCCAGCAGCTTAGTCCAGGTGGGTAGCGGGAAGAGCGGGGAGCTGTTTTTT
D: TRBD2
size: NA
J: TRBJ2-2
V: TRBV7-2

CDR3: CASSPRRSGSSDTQYF
DNA: TGTGCCAGCTCCCCGAGGCGTAGCGGGAGTTCAGATACGCAGTATTTT
D: TRBD2
size: NA
J: TRBJ2-3
V: TRBV18

CDR3: CASSRTGVITGELFF
DNA: TGTGCCAGTAGTCGGACAGGGGTTATCACCGGGGAGCTGTTTTTT
D: TRBD1
size: few
J: TRBJ2-2
V: TRBV19

CDR3: CASSPPGDRLYEQYF
DNA: TGTGCCAGCAGTCCCCCGGGGGACCGACTCTACGAGCAGTACTTC
D: NA
size: NA
J: TRBJ2-7
V: TRBV6-1

CDR3: CASSRGTDPYNEQFF
DNA: TGTGCCAGCAGTCGGGGGACAGACCCCTACAATGAGCAGTTCTTC
D: NA
size: NA
J: TRBJ2-1
V: TRBV2

CDR3: CATSRGADTIGTQYF
DNA: TGTGCCACCAGCAGAGGGGCCGATACCATCGGGACCCAGTACTTC
D: NA
size: NA
J: TRBJ2-5
V: TRBV15

CDR3: CASSPVVAKNIQYF
DNA: TGCGCCAGCAGTCCGGTGGTAGCCAAAAACATTCAGTACTTC
D: NA
size: NA
J: TRBJ2-4
V: TRBV5-1

CDR3: CASSSDRDNAEAFF
DNA: TGTGCCAGCAGTTCGGACAGGGACAACGCTGAAGCTTTCTTT
D: TRBD1
size: NA
J: TRBJ1-1
V: TRBV6-5

CDR3: CASSVGALYNEQFF
DNA: TGTGCCAGCAGCGTAGGGGCCCTCTACAATGAGCAGTTCTTC
D: NA
size: NA
J: TRBJ2-1
V: TRBV9

CDR3: CASYERDSYNEQFF
DNA: TGTGCCAGCTACGAGCGGGACTCCTACAATGAGCAGTTCTTC
D: TRBD2
size: once
J: TRBJ2-1
V: TRBV18

CDR3: CASSVSGTGYYEQYF
DNA: TGTGCCAGCAGCGTTTCCGGGACAGGGTATTACGAGCAGTACTTC
D: TRBD1
size: NA
J: TRBJ2-7
V: TRBV7-9

CDR3: CASSLATRQGVTEAFF
DNA: TGTGCCAGCAGCTTAGCGACGAGACAGGGGGTCACTGAAGCTTTCTTT
D: TRBD1
size: NA
J: TRBJ1-1
V: TRBV7-8

CDR3: CASSLWPGQNQETQYF
DNA: TGTGCCAGCAGCTTATGGCCAGGACAGAATCAAGAGACCCAGTACTTC
D: NA
size: once
J: TRBJ2-5
V: TRBV7-9

CDR3: CAWSGLALGTGELFF
DNA: TGTGCCTGGAGCGGACTAGCGCTTGGCACCGGGGAGCTGTTTTTT
D: TRBD2
size: NA
J: TRBJ2-2
V: TRBV30

CDR3: CASRELATDTQYF
DNA: TGTGCCAGCAGGGAATTAGCGACAGATACGCAGTATTTT
D: NA
size: NA
J: TRBJ2-3
V: TRBV7-3

CDR3: CAISEWDRAYEQYF
DNA: TGTGCCATCAGTGAGTGGGACAGGGCCTACGAGCAGTACTTC
D: TRBD1
size: NA
J: TRBJ2-7
V: TRBV10-3

CDR3: CASSFAGAGQGYEQYF
DNA: TGTGCCAGCAGTTTCGCCGGTGCGGGGCAGGGATACGAGCAGTACTTC
D: NA
size: NA
J: TRBJ2-7
V: TRBV28

CDR3: CASSTGRESYEQYF
DNA: TGTGCCAGTTCGACAGGGCGAGAGAGCTACGAGCAGTACTTC
D: TRBD1
size: few
J: TRBJ2-7
V: TRBV19

CDR3: CASSYSRTGDSTF
DNA: TGTGCCAGCAGTTACTCCCGGACAGGGGATTCTACCTTC
D: TRBD1
size: NA
J: TRBJ1-2
V: TRBV6-5

CDR3: CASSQGAGVGGAKNIQYF
DNA: TGCGCCAGCAGCCAAGGTGCGGGAGTGGGGGGAGCCAAAAACATTCAGTACTTC
D: TRBD2
size: NA
J: TRBJ2-4
V: TRBV4-1

CDR3: CASRDRGPGELFF
DNA: TGTGCCAGCCGGGACAGGGGGCCCGGGGAGCTGTTTTTT
D: TRBD1
size: NA
J: TRBJ2-2
V: TRBV2

CDR3: CSVDVTPQETQYF
DNA: TGCAGCGTTGATGTGACTCCCCAAGAGACCCAGTACTTC
D: NA
size: NA
J: TRBJ2-5
V: TRBV29-1

CDR3: CASSFRANYGYTF
DNA: TGTGCCAGCAGCTTCCGAGCTAACTATGGCTACACCTTC
D: NA
size: NA
J: TRBJ1-2
V: TRBV5-4

CDR3: CASSPQAGGSYEQYF
DNA: TGTGCCAGCTCACCACAAGCGGGAGGGTCCTACGAGCAGTACTTC
D: TRBD2
size: NA
J: TRBJ2-7
V: TRBV18

CDR3: CASSPGGRGESNEQFF
DNA: TGTGCCAGCAGCCCCGGTGGACGGGGGGAAAGCAATGAGCAGTTCTTC
D: TRBD2
size: few
J: TRBJ2-1
V: TRBV5-4

CDR3: CASSLRTGKSYEQYF
DNA: TGTGCCAGCAGCTTACGGACGGGGAAATCCTACGAGCAGTACTTC
D: NA
size: NA
J: TRBJ2-7
V: TRBV5-4

CDR3: CASSPGTGGYEQYF
DNA: TGTGCCTCCTCCCCGGGGACGGGGGGGTACGAGCAGTACTTC
D: TRBD2
size: NA
J: TRBJ2-7
V: TRBV30

CDR3: CAISESSSEQYF
DNA: TGTGCCATCAGTGAGTCTAGTTCGGAGCAGTACTTC
D: NA
size: once
J: TRBJ2-7
V: TRBV10-3